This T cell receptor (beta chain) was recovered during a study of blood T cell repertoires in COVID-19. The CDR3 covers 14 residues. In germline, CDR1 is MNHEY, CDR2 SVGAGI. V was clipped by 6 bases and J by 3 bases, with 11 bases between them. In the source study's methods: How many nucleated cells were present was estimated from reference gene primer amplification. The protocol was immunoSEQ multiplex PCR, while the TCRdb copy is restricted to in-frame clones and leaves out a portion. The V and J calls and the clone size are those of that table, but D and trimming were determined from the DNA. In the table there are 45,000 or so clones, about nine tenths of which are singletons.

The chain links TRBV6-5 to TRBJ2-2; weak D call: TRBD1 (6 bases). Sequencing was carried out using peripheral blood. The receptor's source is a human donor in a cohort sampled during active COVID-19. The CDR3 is CASSKQGDTGELFF. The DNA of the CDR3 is TGTGCCAGCAGCAAACAGGGTGACACCGGGGAGCTGTTTTTT.